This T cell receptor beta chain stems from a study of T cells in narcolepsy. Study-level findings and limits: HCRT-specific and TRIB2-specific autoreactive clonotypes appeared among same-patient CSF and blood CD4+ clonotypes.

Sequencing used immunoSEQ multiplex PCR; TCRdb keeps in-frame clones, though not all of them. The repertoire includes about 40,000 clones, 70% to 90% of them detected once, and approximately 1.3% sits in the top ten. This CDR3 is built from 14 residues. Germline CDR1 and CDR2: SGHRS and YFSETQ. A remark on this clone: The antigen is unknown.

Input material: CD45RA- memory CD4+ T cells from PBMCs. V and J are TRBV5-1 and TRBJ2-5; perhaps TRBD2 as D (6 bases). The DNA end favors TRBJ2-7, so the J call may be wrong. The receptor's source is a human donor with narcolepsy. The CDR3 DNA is TGCGCCAGCAGGGAGGGGACTGACTCCTACGAGCAGTACTTC. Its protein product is CASREGTDSYEQYF.